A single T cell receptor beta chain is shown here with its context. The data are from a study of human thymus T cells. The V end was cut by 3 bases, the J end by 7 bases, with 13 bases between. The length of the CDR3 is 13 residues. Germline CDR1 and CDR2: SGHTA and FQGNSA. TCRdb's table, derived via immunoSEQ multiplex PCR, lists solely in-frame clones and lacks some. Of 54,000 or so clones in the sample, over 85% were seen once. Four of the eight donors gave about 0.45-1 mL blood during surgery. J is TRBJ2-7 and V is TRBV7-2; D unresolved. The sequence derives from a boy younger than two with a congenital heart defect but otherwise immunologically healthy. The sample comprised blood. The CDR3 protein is CASSFGPTGEQYF. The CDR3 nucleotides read TGTGCCAGCAGCTTTGGGCCCACTGGGGAGCAGTACTTC.